These 13 T cell receptor beta chains came from one sample sequenced in a study of T cells in Graves' hyperthyroidism and ophthalmopathy. TCR beta CDR3 region amplification was performed from RNA transcripts. When the TCR CDR3 underwent first-round RT-PCR, the HTBI primer set was used. MiXCR, run by TCRdb on the multiplex PCR reads, gives a single entry per CDR3 protein. Of around 620,000 distinct CDR3 sequences in the sample, 14% were seen once. The sequencing sample was made of blood. The receptors originated from a woman aged 18-30 years with Graves' ophthalmopathy.

This clonotype was seen more than once but under ten times. The junction departs from germline at one end; a sequencing error may be responsible. The chain is built from TRBV20-1 and TRBJ2-1, with D maybe TRBD2 (5 bases). This CDR3 contains 16 residues. Germline-derived CDR1 and CDR2 are DFQATT and SNEGSKA (reference sequence). The CDR3 DNA is TGCAGCGCTAGAGATTGGGCGGGCCGTCGAGGAGGTGAGCAGTTCTTC. Protein product: CSARDWAGRRGGEQFF.

This clonotype was observed at least ten times. The chain couples TRBV3-1 to TRBJ1-5; 7 bases are shared with TRBD1. CDR3 length: 17 residues. Germline V gene sequence: CDR1 LGHDT, CDR2 YNNKEL (reference sequence). V shed 4 bases and J 1 base; nucleotides not matched to a gene: 10. The CDR3 sequence: CASSPGQYHFSNQPQHF. CDR3 in DNA: TGTGCCAGCAGCCCGGGACAGTACCACTTCAGCAATCAGCCCCAGCATTTT.

This chain uses TRBV6-4 with TRBJ2-1, with a tentative D call TRBD1 (6 bases). Trimming removed 0 bases from V and 6 bases from J, with 6 bases in between. The CDR3 loop spans 13 amino acids. Germline CDR1 reads MRHNA; CDR2 reads SNTAGT. The CDR3 here is CASSDSQGNEQFF. The CDR3 nucleotides are TGTGCCAGCAGTGACTCACAGGGCAATGAGCAGTTCTTC.

This clonotype has a count of ten or more. The chain has TRBV5-5 and TRBJ1-2; D unresolved. The V gene's germline CDR1 is SGHKS and CDR2 YYEKEE (reference sequence). Between the trimmed V and J ends, which lost 0 bases and 5 bases, there was a span of 2 bases. The CDR3 runs to 11 residues. The CDR3 DNA sequence: TGTGCCAGCAGCTTGGAGTATGGCTACACCTTC. Translation: CASSLEYGYTF.

This clonotype came up many times. This chain uses TRBV6-1 with TRBJ2-7; perhaps TRBD2 as D (5 bases). CDR3 length equals 15 residues. Trimming removed 4 bases from V and 0 bases from J, with 13 bases in between. From germline, CDR1 is MNHNS and CDR2 SASEGT. The CDR3 region has the DNA TGTGCCAGCAGTGGGGAGCTAGGCAGCTCCTACGAGCAGTACTTC. Translation gives CASSGELGSSYEQYF.

The V gene is TRBV11-2, the J gene TRBJ2-1, with 7 bases that match TRBD2. The CDR3 runs to 22 residues. The ends lost 1 base at V and 1 base at J; junction bases unmatched: 22. Germline CDR1 SGHAT, CDR2 FQNNGV. CDR3 coding DNA: TGTGCCAGCAGCTTAGGCTGGCGGGGTGCGACGGGGGGAGGCGGTTCCTACAATGAGCAGTTCTTC. It specifies CASSLGWRGATGGGGSYNEQFF.

The chain combines TRBV20-1 with TRBJ1-6; a weak D match, TRBD1 (5 bases). CDR1 is DFQATT and CDR2 is SNEGSKA in the germline V gene (reference sequence). Deletions cut 1 base from V and 7 bases from J, with 8 bases between. This CDR3 comprises 13 residues. The CDR3 here is CSARVRVNSPLHF. CDR3 bases: TGCAGTGCTAGAGTCAGGGTGAATTCACCCCTCCACTTT.

This clonotype was seen more than once but under ten times. J is TRBJ2-5 and V is TRBV5-4, with D uncertain. This CDR3 has 15 amino acids. Germline-derived CDR1 and CDR2 are SGHNT and YYREEE (reference sequence). Trimming took 3 bases from V and 5 from J, leaving 17 bases between them. The CDR3 loop reads CASSSRDPFGETQYF. CDR3 nucleotide sequence: TGTGCCAGCAGCTCCCGTGACCCCTTCGGGGAGACCCAGTACTTC.

This clonotype was found many times. The rearrangement uses TRBV28 and TRBJ1-2, with D perhaps TRBD1 (5 bases). This CDR3 contains 14 residues. Trimming removed 10 bases at V and 8 bases at J, with 23 bases between. Germline V CDR1 and CDR2: MDHEN, SYDVKM. The CDR3 is CAINGGVSPAGYTF. CDR3 sequence (DNA): TGTGCCATCAATGGGGGGGTCAGCCCCGCCGGCTACACCTTC.

CDR3 coding DNA: TGTGCCAGCAACCTGAACCAGGGTGAAAAACTGTTTTTT. It is translated as CASNLNQGEKLFF. This chain connects TRBV28 to TRBJ1-4; possible D gene TRBD1, 5 bases. This CDR3 is built from 13 residues. Germline CDR1 is MDHEN and CDR2 is SYDVKM. V lost 7 bases to trimming and J lost 7 bases, with 13 bases between them.

There are many counts of this clonotype. The chain employs TRBV2 and TRBJ1-5; 8 nucleotides match TRBD1. This CDR3 is 15 amino acids long. The V gene's germline CDR1 is SNHLY and CDR2 FYNNEI. V dropped 5 bases and J dropped 3; count of bases not matched to a gene: 6. The CDR3 DNA sequence: TGTGCCAGCAGTCGAACCCAGGGGGCCAATCAGCCCCAGCATTTT. Translated, it gives CASSRTQGANQPQHF.

This clonotype was seen only a few times. The rearrangement joins TRBV29-1 to TRBJ2-5; D is uncertain. Trimming stripped 0 bases from V and 5 bases from J, with 4 bases between. Germline V gene data show CDR1 as SQVTM and CDR2 as ANQGSEA. There are 11 residues in the CDR3. CDR3 coding DNA: TGCAGCGTTGAAGACGGGGAGACCCAGTACTTC. The encoded protein is CSVEDGETQYF.

This clonotype was recorded only once. This may arise from a read error, as a much more abundant clone is one base away. V usage is TRBV2 and J usage is TRBJ2-2, with D maybe TRBD2 (5 bases). The germline gives CDR1 SNHLY, CDR2 FYNNEI. The CDR3 sequence is 16 residues long. The CDR3 reads CASSEEERINTGEPFF. CDR3 nucleotides: TGTGCCAGCAGTGAAGAGGAGCGGATTAACACCGGGGAGCCGTTTTTT. The variable domain in full, completed from reference TRBV2 and TRBJ2-2, reads EPEVTQTPSHQVTQMGQEVILRCVPISNHLYFYWYRQILGQKVEFLVSFYNNEISEKSEIFDDQFSVERPDGSNFTLKIRSTKLEDSAMYFCASSEEERINTGEPFFGEGSRLTVL.